The sequence of this T cell receptor (beta chain) was determined in a study of blood T cell repertoires in COVID-19. Study in general: Sites in the United States, Italy and Spain provided acute and convalescent COVID-19 samples.

Grouping used clinical history reported by participants in a survey and questionnaire. Cohort 3 donors counted as recovered after two negative PCRs, clearance, or resolved symptoms. Germline CDR1 and CDR2: SGDLS and YYNGEE. With 2 bases clipped from V and 5 bases from J, the junction kept 0 bases outside the gene matches. The CDR3 contains 13 residues. Profiling relied on immunoSEQ multiplex PCR, and the TCRdb table lists in-frame clones only, not all of them. The sample consists of roughly 380,000 clones, over 75% of them appearing once. This clone appeared a single time. The sequence came from a man aged 25-45 years who had recovered from COVID-19. V usage is TRBV9 and J usage is TRBJ2-5, with 10 bases matching TRBD1. The sample taken for sequencing was PBMCs or T cells enriched from blood (not recorded which). The CDR3 reads CASSVTGGETQYF. In DNA, the CDR3 is TGTGCCAGCAGCGTGACAGGGGGCGAGACCCAGTACTTC.